This T cell receptor (beta chain) was captured in a study of chronic HIV infection and antiretroviral therapy. The table lists this clonotype with a few counts. TCRdb re-called the 5' RACE reads with MiXCR, one entry per CDR3 protein. The table lists 45,000 to 55,000 distinct CDR3 sequences, 19% of them singletons, with approximately 2.5% in the top ten. Germline-derived CDR1 and CDR2 are MDHEN and SYDVKM. Trimming took 7 bases from V and 3 from J, leaving 22 bases between them. The CDR3 runs to 16 residues. The gene calls are TRBV28 and TRBJ2-7; perhaps TRBD2 as D (7 bases). What was sequenced was peripheral blood. This TCR derives from an adult who had HIV and had not received antiretroviral therapy, or was an uninfected healthy control (not recorded which). CDR3 bases: TGTGCCAGCAAAGGCGGCAGCCAGGGAGGGGGCTACGAGCAGTACTTC. It translates to CASKGGSQGGGYEQYF.